The 18 T cell receptor beta chains below all came from one sample that was sequenced in a study of T cells in Graves' hyperthyroidism and ophthalmopathy. TCR beta CDR3 region amplification was performed from RNA transcripts. Carried out on the TCR CDR3, a first-round RT-PCR used the HTBI primer set. TCRdb called the multiplex PCR reads again in MiXCR, with one record for every CDR3 protein. The repertoire includes 250,000 to 350,000 distinct CDR3 sequences, approximately 17% of them detected once, and around a third sits in the top ten. Sequencing input: blood. The receptors derive from a man under 40 with Graves' hyperthyroidism.

The table lists this clonotype with many counts. This chain connects TRBV20-1 to TRBJ1-1; perhaps TRBD1 as D (5 bases). Trimming stripped 6 bases from V and 2 bases from J, with 13 bases between. In germline, CDR1 is DFQATT, CDR2 SNEGSKA (reference sequence). The CDR3 length is 13 residues. Here the CDR3 reads CSATSGGNTEAFF. CDR3 nucleotide sequence: TGCAGTGCCACGTCCGGGGGAAACACTGAAGCTTTCTTT.

The chain carries TRBV27 and TRBJ2-2; D is possibly TRBD2 (5 bases). CDR1 MNHEY and CDR2 SMNVEV come from the germline V gene (reference sequence). V lost 8 bases to trimming and J lost 2 bases, with 15 bases between them. The CDR3 is made up of 15 amino acids. The CDR3 sequence is CASCDGVSNTGELFF. Written as DNA, the CDR3 is TGTGCCAGCTGCGACGGGGTGAGCAACACCGGGGAGCTGTTTTTT.

The chain links TRBV28 to TRBJ2-6, with 7 nucleotides matching TRBD1. V trimming: 1 base; J trimming: 4 bases; junction bases outside the gene matches: 16. CDR3 size: 20 residues. CDR1 is MDHEN, CDR2 SYDVKM, per germline. In DNA form, the CDR3 reads TGTGCCAGCAGTTTATTTTGGGGACAGCGCCCTACGGGGGGGGCCAACGTCCTGACTTTC. It codes for CASSLFWGQRPTGGANVLTF.

This clonotype was detected many times. CDR3 loop: CSASSGANNEQFF. In DNA, the CDR3 is TGCAGTGCTAGTAGCGGGGCCAACAATGAGCAGTTCTTC. The chain couples TRBV20-1 to TRBJ2-1; 8 bases line up with TRBD2. The CDR3 totals 13 residues. Germline V gives CDR1 DFQATT, CDR2 SNEGSKA (reference sequence). After removal of 3 bases from V and 5 bases from J, the junction contained 3 bases not matched to a gene.

In its sample, this clonotype was seen many times. This chain connects TRBV7-6 to TRBJ2-1, with D possibly matching TRBD2 (6 bases). This CDR3 has 15 amino acids. V lost 2 bases, J lost 5 bases, and 13 bases lay in between. Germline CDR1 reads SGHVS; CDR2 reads FNYEAQ. The CDR3 bases are TGTGCCAGCAGCTTACCGGGACTGGGGAACAATGAGCAGTTCTTC. The encoded protein is CASSLPGLGNNEQFF. The full variable domain, its missing parts supplied by reference TRBV7-6 and TRBJ2-1, is GAGVSQSPRYKVTKRGQDVALRCDPISGHVSLYWYRQALGQGPEFLTYFNYEAQQDKSGLPNDRFSAERPEGSISTLTIQRTEQRDSAMYRCASSLPGLGNNEQFFGPGTRLTVL.

The sample holds many counts of this clonotype. The V gene is TRBV6-1, the J gene TRBJ1-5; D unresolved. V lost 6 bases and J 7 bases, leaving 19 bases between the germline ends. Germline-derived CDR1 and CDR2 are MNHNS and SASEGT. The length of the CDR3 is 15 residues. As DNA, the CDR3 is TGTGCCAGCAGACCCCGAAAGGTGGCAGGCCAGCCCCAGCATTTT. Translation gives CASRPRKVAGQPQHF.

The chain carries TRBV14 and TRBJ2-2, with 7 bases matching TRBD1. This CDR3 region has 16 residues. Germline-derived CDR1 and CDR2 are SGHDN and FVKESK. V trimming: 6 bases; J trimming: 2 bases; junction bases outside the gene matches: 9. The CDR3 nucleotides read TGTGCCAGCAGTCGGGACAGCCATTATAACACCGGGGAGCTGTTTTTT. This codes for CASSRDSHYNTGELFF.

This clonotype has a count of ten or more. This rearrangement joins TRBV28 to TRBJ2-7; 7 bases line up with TRBD2. V lost 3 bases to trimming and J lost 2 bases; unmatched junction nucleotides: 1. Germline CDR1 MDHEN, CDR2 SYDVKM. The CDR3 extends over 13 amino acids. The chain's CDR3 is CASSLGGPYEQYF. In DNA, the CDR3 is TGTGCCAGCAGTTTGGGAGGGCCCTACGAGCAGTACTTC.

The chain couples TRBV20-1 to TRBJ2-2, with 8 nucleotides matching TRBD1. Germline CDR1 and CDR2: DFQATT and SNEGSKA (reference sequence). V was pared by 5 bases and J by 2 bases, with 4 bases of the junction left unmatched. The CDR3 sequence is 14 residues long. CDR3 DNA sequence: TGCAGTGCTGGGGGACAGGCTAACACCGGGGAGCTGTTTTTT. Translating it yields CSAGGQANTGELFF.

The chain has TRBV9 and TRBJ2-1; TRBD1 agrees at 12 bases. The germline V gene has CDR1 SGDLS and CDR2 YYNGEE. V trimming: 3 bases; J trimming: 5 bases; junction bases outside the gene matches: 15. CDR3 length: 19 amino acids. The DNA for the CDR3 is TGTGCCAGCAGCGGGGCGGGACAGGGGGCAGGTCGGGATGACAATGAGCAGTTCTTC. Translating gives CASSGAGQGAGRDDNEQFF. Full variable domain (missing parts from reference TRBV9 and TRBJ2-1): DSGVTQTPKHLITATGQRVTLRCSPRSGDLSVYWYQQSLDQGLQFLIQYYNGEERAKGNILERFSAQQFPDLHSELNLSSLELGDSALYFCASSGAGQGAGRDDNEQFFGPGTRLTVL.

For this clonotype: Since a much larger clone is just one base distant, this may be a read error. J is TRBJ2-1 and V is TRBV11-2, with TRBD1 as a possible D gene (5 bases). Trimming cost V 8 bases and J 3 bases, with 17 bases left between them. The CDR3 has 15 amino acids. The germline V gene has CDR1 SGHAT and CDR2 FQNNGV. CDR3 in DNA: TGTGCCAGCGGCCCCAAGGGGCCCTACTACAATGAGCAGTTCTTC. Translating it yields CASGPKGPYYNEQFF.

Notes on this clonotype: A much larger clone is a single base away; this may be a read error. The genes are TRBV3-1 and TRBJ1-6, with D unresolved. Germline values: CDR1 LGHDT, CDR2 YNNKEL (reference sequence). V was trimmed by 4 bases and J by 10 bases, leaving 14 bases between them. The CDR3 is made up of 14 amino acids. CDR3 in amino acids: CASSRPTQRSPLHF. The CDR3 DNA is TGTGCCAGCAGCCGACCCACCCAGAGGTCACCCCTCCACTTT.

This clonotype was observed many times. The chain employs TRBV5-5 and TRBJ2-3, with 9 bases that match TRBD1. V trimming: 5 bases; J trimming: 5 bases; junction bases outside the gene matches: 9. The CDR3 contains 15 residues. Germline loops: CDR1 SGHKS, CDR2 YYEKEE (reference sequence). The CDR3 sequence: CASRTGRQGGDTQYF. The CDR3 DNA is TGTGCCAGCAGAACCGGGAGACAGGGGGGAGATACGCAGTATTTT.

The chain employs TRBV7-8 and TRBJ2-3; perhaps TRBD2 as D (5 bases). This CDR3 has 14 amino acids. V lost 5 bases and J lost 10, with 19 bases in between. The germline V gene has CDR1 SGHVS and CDR2 FQNEAQ. This chain's CDR3 is CASSLSVNGISQYF. The DNA of the CDR3 is TGTGCCAGCAGCCTCTCGGTGAACGGGATCTCGCAGTATTTT.

This clonotype has ten or more counts. In DNA, the CDR3 is TGTGCCAGCGCTCGGGCGACTAGTGATAACTACGAGCAGTACTTC. Translation gives CASARATSDNYEQYF. The V gene is TRBV6-1, the J gene TRBJ2-7, with D perhaps TRBD2 (6 bases). V lost 8 bases to trimming and J lost 3 bases, with 20 bases between them. CDR1 and CDR2 (germline): MNHNS, SASEGT. This CDR3 spans 15 amino acids.

At least ten counts were recorded for this clonotype. The chain couples TRBV5-1 to TRBJ2-4, with TRBD2 as a possible D gene (6 bases). V lost 4 bases to trimming and J lost 7 bases, with 18 bases between them. The CDR3 is made up of 15 amino acids. Germline CDR1 SGHRS, CDR2 YFSETQ. CDR3 sequence reads: CASSTAAGSGNIQYF. In DNA, the CDR3 is TGCGCCAGCAGCACGGCGGCGGGATCTGGCAACATTCAGTACTTC.

In its sample, this clonotype was seen many times. The chain combines TRBV28 with TRBJ2-5, with D maybe TRBD2 (5 bases). Germline CDR1 and CDR2: MDHEN and SYDVKM. Trimming left V 2 bases short and J 2 bases short, with 9 bases between. The CDR3 covers 14 residues. The CDR3 reads CASSLPGSQETQYF. In DNA, the CDR3 is TGTGCCAGCAGTTTACCGGGGTCGCAAGAGACCCAGTACTTC.

The chain employs TRBV5-5 and TRBJ2-2; D gene unclear. CDR3 length: 13 residues. Germline V gene lookup returns CDR1 SGHKS and CDR2 YYEKEE (reference sequence). V lost 4 bases and J 6 bases, leaving 10 bases between the germline ends. Written as DNA, the CDR3 is TGTGCCAGCAGCCCTTTGATAGCCGGGGAGCTGTTTTTT. Protein: CASSPLIAGELFF. The whole variable domain, remainder taken from reference TRBV5-5 and TRBJ2-2, is DAGVTQSPTHLIKTRGQQVTLRCSPISGHKSVSWYQQVLGQGPQFIFQYYEKEERGRGNFPDRFSARQFPNYSSELNVNALLLGDSALYLCASSPLIAGELFFGEGSRLTVL.